This T cell receptor (beta chain) was sequenced in a study of T cell changes during pregnancy in multiple sclerosis. V lost 10 bases to trimming and J lost 5 bases; unmatched junction nucleotides: 19. The germline V gene encodes CDR1 SNHLY and CDR2 FYNNEI. The CDR3 length is 17 residues. Clones were sequenced by immunoSEQ multiplex PCR, and TCRdb holds only the in-frame ones, with some missing. The table has around 34,000 clones, under 90% seen once. The sequence was collected from a female donor with multiple sclerosis, enrolled in a pregnancy study. The starting material was CD8+ T cells from peripheral blood mononuclear cells, obtained after pregnancy. The J gene is TRBJ2-5, the V gene TRBV2; the match to TRBD1 covers 10 bases. The CDR3 nucleotides are TGTGCCACCATGGTTCCAGGGGACAGGGGCTTGAGGGAGACCCAGTACTTC. This translates into CATMVPGDRGLRETQYF.